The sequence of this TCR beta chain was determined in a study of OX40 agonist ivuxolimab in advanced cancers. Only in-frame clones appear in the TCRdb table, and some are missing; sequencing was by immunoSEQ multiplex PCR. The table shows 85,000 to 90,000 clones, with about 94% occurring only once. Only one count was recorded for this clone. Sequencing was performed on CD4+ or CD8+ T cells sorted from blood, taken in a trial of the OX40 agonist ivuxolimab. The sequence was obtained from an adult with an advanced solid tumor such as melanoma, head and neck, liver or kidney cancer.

The CDR3 loop is CASSYSTGGNQPQHF. DNA of the CDR3: TGTGCCAGCAGTTACTCGACAGGGGGCAATCAGCCCCAGCATTTT. This chain links TRBV6-5 with TRBJ1-5; 8 nucleotides agree with TRBD1. Germline V CDR1 and CDR2: MNHEY, SVGAGI. This CDR3 has 15 amino acids. V lost 0 bases, J lost 2 bases, and 0 bases stayed unmatched.